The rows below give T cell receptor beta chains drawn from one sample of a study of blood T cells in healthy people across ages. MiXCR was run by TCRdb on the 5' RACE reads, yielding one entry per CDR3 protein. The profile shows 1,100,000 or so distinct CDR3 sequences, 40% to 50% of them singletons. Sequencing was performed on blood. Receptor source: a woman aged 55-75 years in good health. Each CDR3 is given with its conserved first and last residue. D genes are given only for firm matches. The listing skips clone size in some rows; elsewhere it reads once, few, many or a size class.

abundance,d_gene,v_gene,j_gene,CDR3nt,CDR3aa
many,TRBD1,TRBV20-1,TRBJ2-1,TGCAGTGCCAACCCCGTGACAGGGGAGTACAATGAGCAGTTCTTC,CSANPVTGEYNEQFF
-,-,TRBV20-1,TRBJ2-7,TGCAGTGCTAGAGGGGGGCCGGGCTCCTACGAGCAGTACTTC,CSARGGPGSYEQYF
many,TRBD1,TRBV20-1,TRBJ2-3,TGCAGTGCCCTGAACCCGGGACAGGGGAGCACAGATACGCAGTATTTT,CSALNPGQGSTDTQYF
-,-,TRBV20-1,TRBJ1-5,TGCAGTGCTATGTACTCGGTAAACGCGCCAAATCAGCCCCAGCATTTT,CSAMYSVNAPNQPQHF
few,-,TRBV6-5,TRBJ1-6,TGTGCCAGCAGTTATTTCCCCCGGGACTTCAATTCACCCCTCCACTTT,CASSYFPRDFNSPLHF
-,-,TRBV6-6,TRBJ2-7,TGTGCCAGCAGTTACGGAGCAGGCCTTTCCTACGAGCAGTACTTC,CASSYGAGLSYEQYF
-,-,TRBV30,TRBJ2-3,TGTGCCTGGAGTTGGGGGAGTTTGGATACGCAGTATTTT,CAWSWGSLDTQYF
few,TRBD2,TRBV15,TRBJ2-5,TGTGCCACCAGCAGTGCCGGGACTAGCGGGAGCCAATTCTCGAAGACCCAGTACTTC,CATSSAGTSGSQFSKTQYF
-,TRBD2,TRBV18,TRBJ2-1,TGTGCCAGCTCACCAACTAGCGGGAGTGTTAATGAGCAGTTCTTC,CASSPTSGSVNEQFF
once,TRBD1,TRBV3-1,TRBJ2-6,TGTGCCAGCAGCCCGGGACAGCCCCTAAGCTCTGGGGCCAACGTCCTGACTTTC,CASSPGQPLSSGANVLTF
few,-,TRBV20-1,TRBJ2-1,TGCAGTGCTAGAGATGAATGGGACAATGAGCAGTTCTTC,CSARDEWDNEQFF
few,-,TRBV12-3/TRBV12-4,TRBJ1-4,TGTGCCAGCAGTTCAGGACTCGGATTGGAAAAACTGTTTTTT,CASSSGLGLEKLFF
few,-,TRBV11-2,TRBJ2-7,TGTGCCAGCAGCTTAGAAGGTGGGACCCGCTACGAGCAGTACTTC,CASSLEGGTRYEQYF
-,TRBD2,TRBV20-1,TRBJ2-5,TGCAGTGCCACCAGGACTAGCGGCCTGGGGGAGCAGTACTTC,CSATRTSGLGEQYF
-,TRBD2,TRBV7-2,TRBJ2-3,TGTGCCAGCAGCCCCGGGACTAGCGTTACAGATACGCAGTATTTT,CASSPGTSVTDTQYF
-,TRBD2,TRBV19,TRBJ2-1,TGTGCCAGTGGCTTCAGCGGGAGGGTTAGTGAGCAGTTCTTC,CASGFSGRVSEQFF
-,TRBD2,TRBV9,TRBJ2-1,TGTGCCAGCAGCGCCGGACTAGGAATGAGGGAGACCCAGTTCTTC,CASSAGLGMRETQFF
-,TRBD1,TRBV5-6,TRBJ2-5,TGTGCCAGCAGCGTGGTCAGGGGGGAGACCCAGTACTTC,CASSVVRGETQYF
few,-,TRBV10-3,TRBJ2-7,TGTGCCATCAGTGTGGGGGAGAGCTACGAGCAGTACTTC,CAISVGESYEQYF
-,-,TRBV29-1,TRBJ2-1,TGCAGCGCAACCGGGACCGGGGTGGGAAATGAGCAGTTCTTC,CSATGTGVGNEQFF
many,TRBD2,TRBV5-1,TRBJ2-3,TGCGCCAGCAGGATAGCGGGAGAACGCACAGATACGCAGTATTTT,CASRIAGERTDTQYF
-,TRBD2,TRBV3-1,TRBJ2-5,TGTGCCAGCAACCATGGACTAGCGGGAGGCCAAGAGACCCAGTACTTC,CASNHGLAGGQETQYF
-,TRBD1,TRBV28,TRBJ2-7,TGTGCCAGCAGACCGCAGACAGGGAGAACCTACGAGCAGTACTTC,CASRPQTGRTYEQYF
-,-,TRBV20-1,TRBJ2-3,TGCAGTGCTAGAGATGTTGGGAACACAGATACGCAGTATTTT,CSARDVGNTDTQYF
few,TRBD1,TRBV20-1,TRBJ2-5,TGCAGTGCTAGAGATCCGGGACAGGGACAAGAGACCCAGTACTTC,CSARDPGQGQETQYF
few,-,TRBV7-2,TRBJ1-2,TGTGCCAGCAGCTCGTCCCTGGGAGGGGATTGGGACTATGGCTACACCTTC,CASSSSLGGDWDYGYTF
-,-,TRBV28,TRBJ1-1,TGTGCCAGTTCGGACACTGAAGCTTTCTTT,CASSDTEAFF
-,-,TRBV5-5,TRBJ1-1,TGTGCCAGCAGCCTGGCAGGGGACAAAGCTTTCTTT,CASSLAGDKAFF
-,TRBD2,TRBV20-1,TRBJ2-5,TGCAGTGCTCAGGGACTAGCGGGTCAAGAGACCCAGTACTTC,CSAQGLAGQETQYF
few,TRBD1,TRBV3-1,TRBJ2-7,TGTGCCAGCAGCCCTGGACAGGGTAGGCAGTACTTC,CASSPGQGRQYF
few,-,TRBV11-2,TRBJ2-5,TGTGCCAGCAGCCACGGGACACAAGAGACCCAGTACTTC,CASSHGTQETQYF
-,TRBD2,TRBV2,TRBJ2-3,TGTGCCAGCAGTGGTTCACCCCAGCGGGAGCCCGCAGATACGCAGTATTTT,CASSGSPQREPADTQYF
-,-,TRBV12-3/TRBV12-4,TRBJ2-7,TGTGCCAGCAGTTTTAGGATCTTGACCTACGAGCAGTACTTC,CASSFRILTYEQYF
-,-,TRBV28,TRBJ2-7,TGTGCCAGCAGCTACGTTGGGGGGCCCTACGAGCAGTACTTC,CASSYVGGPYEQYF
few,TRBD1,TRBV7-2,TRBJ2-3,TGTGCCAGCAGCTCAAGACGGACAGGGGGGTTATCAAGCACAGATACGCAGTATTTT,CASSSRRTGGLSSTDTQYF
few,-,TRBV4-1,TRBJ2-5,TGCGCCAGCAGCCAAGGAAGGGGCGGTCGAGAGACCCAGTACTTC,CASSQGRGGRETQYF
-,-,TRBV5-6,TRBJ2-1,TGTGCCAGCGTTAGACAGTGGGGCAATGAGCAGTTCTTC,CASVRQWGNEQFF
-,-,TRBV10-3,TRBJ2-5,TGTGCCATCAGTGAGTGGGGAGTTGACGAGACCCAGTACTTC,CAISEWGVDETQYF
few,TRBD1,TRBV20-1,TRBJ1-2,TGCAGTGCCGGGACAGCCTATGGCTACACCTTC,CSAGTAYGYTF
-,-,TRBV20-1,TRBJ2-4,TGCAGTGCTAGGGCCCCGGGGGCCAAAAACATTCAGTACTTC,CSARAPGAKNIQYF
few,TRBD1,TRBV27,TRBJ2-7,TGTGCCAGCAGTCAGGGACAGGGGGTCTCCTACGAGCAGTACTTC,CASSQGQGVSYEQYF
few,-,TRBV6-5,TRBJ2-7,TGTGCCAGCAGTGCGGGACAGATTTACGAGCAGTACTTC,CASSAGQIYEQYF
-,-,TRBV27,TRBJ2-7,TGTGCCAGCAGTCGGTTGGCTAGCTTTTCCCACGAGCAGTACTTC,CASSRLASFSHEQYF
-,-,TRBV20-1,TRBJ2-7,TGCAGTGCGACATGGTGGGGAGGCTACGAGCAGTACTTC,CSATWWGGYEQYF
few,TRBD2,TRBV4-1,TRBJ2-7,TGCGCCAGCAGCCCTAGTAGCGGGAGGGTAACCTACGAGCAGTACTTC,CASSPSSGRVTYEQYF
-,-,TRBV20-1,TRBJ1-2,TGCAGTGCTAGAGATGTGAACAGAAACTATGGCTACACCTTC,CSARDVNRNYGYTF